This TCR beta chain was sequenced during a study of CD8+ T cells in alopecia areata. This CDR3 comprises 16 residues. Trimming at V came to 4 bases and at J to 3 bases, leaving 9 bases not matched to a gene. The germline gives CDR1 SGHNT, CDR2 YYREEE (reference sequence). cDNA serving as the sequencing template came from extracted, reverse transcribed RNA. Sequenced by immunoSEQ multiplex PCR; TCRdb stores in-frame clones only, minus some. This sample yields roughly 200,000 clones, of which 40% to 45% are seen a single time; roughly 2.8% belongs to the top ten. Study-level results: Lesional tissue from the scalp (especially in alopecia totalis/universalis) showed higher clonality than normal scalp.

Treatment of the sample: oral pan-JAK inhibitor, 5-10 mg twice daily. PBMC-derived CD4+ and CD8+ T cells were sorted. Remarks on this clone: Its antigen is not known.

The chain has TRBV5-4 and TRBJ1-1; 10 bases align to TRBD1. The sequencing here drew on CD4+ T cells sorted from blood, taken around week 36, from a patient treated with tofacitinib. The sequence derives from a human donor with alopecia areata. The CDR3 region is CASSKSGTGEDTEAFF. The CDR3 bases are TGTGCCAGCAGCAAATCCGGGACAGGGGAGGACACTGAAGCTTTCTTT.